The source of this T cell receptor (beta chain) is a study of Graves' ophthalmopathy and Graves' hyperthyroidism. Germline CDR1 is SSHAT and CDR2 is FNYEAQ (reference sequence). The CDR3 sequence is 14 residues long. Regarding this clonotype: The antigen remains unidentified.

Scientists amplified the TCR beta CDR3 regions from RNA transcripts. Following a first-round RT-PCR that used HTBI primers, a second-round multiplex PCR was carried out. TCRdb recomputed calls from the multiplex PCR reads with MiXCR, one row per CDR3 protein. The sample carries 500,000 to 700,000 distinct CDR3 sequences, 35% to 45% recorded once. Study-wide results and caveats: A model of 13 signatures distinguished ophthalmopathy from stable hyperthyroidism at approximately 90% sensitivity and 81.08% specificity.

The V and J genes are TRBV7-7 and TRBJ2-2, with a tentative D call TRBD2 (5 bases). Sequences were obtained from peripheral blood or thyroid tissue (not recorded which). This sequence originates from an adult man with Graves' hyperthyroidism. This CDR3 is CATSSRTNTGELFF. DNA for the CDR3: TGTGCTACTTCGAGCAGGACTAACACCGGGGAGCTGTTTTTT.